These 7 T cell receptor beta chains share one sample of origin, sequenced in a study of blood T cell repertoires in COVID-19. Sequenced by immunoSEQ multiplex PCR; TCRdb stores in-frame clones only, minus some. This sample has approximately 330,000 clones; roughly 89% occur once, and the top ten carry approximately 9.3%. What was sequenced was peripheral blood. The receptors come from a man aged 30-40 years with COVID-19, enrolled during active disease.

The chain recombines TRBV11-2 with TRBJ2-1, with 8 positions matching TRBD1. CDR1 SGHAT and CDR2 FQNNGV come from the germline V gene. The CDR3 is 15 amino acids. V lost 5 bases to trimming and J lost 6 bases; unmatched junction nucleotides: 9. CDR3 in DNA: TGTGCCAGCAGCCCAGGGGGCGCCTTAGTCAATGAGCAGTTCTTC. Encoded protein: CASSPGGALVNEQFF.

The rearrangement links TRBV30 to TRBJ1-5; D is uncertain. Germline V gene lookup returns CDR1 GTSNPN and CDR2 SVGIG (reference sequence). There are 11 residues in the CDR3. Trimming took off 2 bases at V and 9 bases at J, with 8 bases between the two ends. The CDR3 is CAWSTRGPQHF. In nucleotides, the CDR3 is TGTGCCTGGAGTACCCGGGGGCCCCAGCATTTT. The complete variable domain, with remaining parts taken from reference TRBV30 and TRBJ1-5, reads SQTIHQWPATLVQPVGSPLSLECTVEGTSNPNLYWYRQAAGRGLQLLFYSVGIGQISSEVPQNLSASRPQDRQFILSSKKLLLSDSGFYLCAWSTRGPQHFGDGTRLSIL.

In this sample, this clone turned up once. The CDR3 sequence is CASSLGWGGNYEQYF. The CDR3 DNA follows: TGTGCCAGCAGCTTAGGATGGGGGGGCAACTACGAGCAGTACTTC. The V and J genes are TRBV11-3 and TRBJ2-7, with a weak D call TRBD2 (7 bases). CDR3 length equals 15 residues. Germline V gene lookup returns CDR1 SGHNT and CDR2 YENEEA. Between the trimmed V and J ends, which lost 1 base and 3 bases, there was a span of 13 bases.

The chain carries TRBV9 and TRBJ2-7; maybe TRBD1 (5 bases). Trimming removed 0 bases at V and 4 bases at J, with 14 bases between. Germline V lookup: CDR1 SGDLS, CDR2 YYNGEE. This CDR3 is 15 amino acids long. The CDR3: CASSVAVGASYEQYF. DNA of the CDR3: TGTGCCAGCAGCGTAGCCGTAGGGGCGTCGTACGAGCAGTACTTC.

This chain uses TRBV19 with TRBJ2-5, with D maybe TRBD2 (6 bases). The CDR3 spans 17 residues. Germline values: CDR1 LNHDA, CDR2 SQIVND (reference sequence). Trimming stripped 4 bases from V and 4 bases from J, with 22 bases between. CDR3 sequence reads: CASSTAGRLFGGETQYF. The CDR3 bases are TGTGCCAGTAGTACGGCGGGGAGGTTATTCGGAGGAGAGACCCAGTACTTC.

The rearrangement links TRBV14 to TRBJ2-7, with 14 bases identical to TRBD2. Losses at the gene ends were 1 base for V and 6 bases for J; bases not matched to a gene: 8. CDR3 length equals 17 residues. Germline CDR1 and CDR2: SGHDN and FVKESK. The CDR3 is CASSQAVGLAGGLEQYF. In DNA form, the CDR3 reads TGTGCCAGCAGCCAAGCTGTTGGACTAGCGGGGGGCCTCGAGCAGTACTTC.

This clone was recorded only once. V gene TRBV19 combines with J gene TRBJ1-1, with D unclear. This CDR3 comprises 13 residues. Deletions cut 5 bases from V and 4 bases from J, with 11 bases between. Germline loops: CDR1 LNHDA, CDR2 SQIVND (reference sequence). This CDR3 is CASSLGSLTEAFF. DNA of the CDR3: TGTGCCAGTAGTTTGGGCTCACTCACTGAAGCTTTCTTT. Full variable domain (outside the CDR3, taken from reference TRBV19 and TRBJ1-1): DGGITQSPKYLFRKEGQNVTLSCEQNLNHDAMYWYRQDPGQGLRLIYYSQIVNDFQKGDIAEGYSVSREKKESFPLTVTSAQKNPTAFYLCASSLGSLTEAFFGQGTRLTVV.